This TCR beta chain stems from a study of control samples from healthy donors and cancer patients. Produced via immunoSEQ multiplex PCR; TCRdb's table is partial and in-frame only. The sample has some 150,000 clones; less than 95% are singletons. This clone was seen just once. V lost 7 bases, J lost 0 bases, and 4 bases lay in between. The CDR3 runs to 12 residues. The V call is TRBV6-7, the J call TRBJ1-5; D unclear. TRBV6-7 is treated as an ORF (open reading frame) with a function not yet certain. The source of this sequence is a man between 18 and 29 years old in good health. Sequenced sample: blood. CDR3 nucleotides: TGTGCCAGCACTAATAGCAATCAGCCCCAGCATTTT. It specifies CASTNSNQPQHF.